This T cell receptor beta chain originates from a study of spatial heterogeneity in lung cancer. About the study: Combinations of a unique TCR and a UMI were tallied in raw reads, and on average each appeared more than ten times.

TCRdb redid the calling of the 5' RACE reads with MiXCR, one entry per CDR3 protein. The profile covers 82,000 or so distinct CDR3 sequences, with around 13% appearing a single time and around 4.6% taken by the ten largest. In germline, CDR1 is SGHRS, CDR2 YFSETQ. The CDR3 has 14 amino acids. With 7 bases clipped from V and 0 bases from J, the junction kept 7 bases outside the gene matches. In this sample, this clonotype turned up a few times. Indicated time point: sample taken at primary tumor resection. Whole RNA was taken from tumor, nontumor lung or frozen PBMC; it was then sequenced unsorted. Around 70 TRACERx patients with early, untreated non-small cell lung cancer donated samples.

The TCR sequence derives from a male donor with early-stage non-small cell lung cancer. V and J are TRBV5-1 and TRBJ2-7; 7 bases fit TRBD1. The material was PBMCs, obtained at surgery. The CDR3 here is CASGRDSLSYEQYF. In DNA form, the CDR3 reads TGCGCCAGCGGACGGGACAGTCTCTCCTACGAGCAGTACTTC.